These 10 T cell receptor beta chains were sequenced from one sample in a study of T cells in tuberculosis. Profiled with immunoSEQ multiplex PCR; TCRdb holds only in-frame clones, not every one. The table has around 30,000 clones, about 91% seen once. Time point reported: new active TB diagnosis, blood taken before or within 7 days of starting treatment. Sequenced material: PBMCs, taken at tuberculosis diagnosis. Receptor source: an adult with tuberculosis.

This clone was seen a single time. The CDR3 sequence is CASSLGAPAGNTIYF. In DNA, the CDR3 is TGTGCCAGCAGCTTGGGGGCCCCCGCTGGAAACACCATATATTTT. This chain links TRBV5-5 with TRBJ1-3; D is unclear. The CDR3 consists of 15 residues. V was shortened by 0 bases and J by 2 bases, with 9 bases between the two germline ends. Per the germline V gene, CDR1 is SGHKS and CDR2 is YYEKEE (reference sequence). Full variable domain (rest looked up from reference TRBV5-5 and TRBJ1-3): DAGVTQSPTHLIKTRGQQVTLRCSPISGHKSVSWYQQVLGQGPQFIFQYYEKEERGRGNFPDRFSARQFPNYSSELNVNALLLGDSALYLCASSLGAPAGNTIYFGEGSWLTVV.

This chain uses TRBV7-8 with TRBJ2-1; tentatively, D is TRBD2 (5 bases). V lost 1 base and J 0 bases, leaving 7 bases between the germline ends. CDR3 size: 15 residues. The germline V gene encodes CDR1 SGHVS and CDR2 FQNEAQ. The CDR3 protein is CASSLDGNSYNEQFF. The CDR3 nucleotides are TGTGCCAGCAGCTTAGACGGGAACTCCTACAATGAGCAGTTCTTC.

The chain employs TRBV10-2 and TRBJ1-3; D may be TRBD1 (5 bases). V was trimmed by 8 bases and J by 0 bases, leaving 14 bases between them. There are 15 residues in the CDR3. Per the germline V gene, CDR1 is WSHSY and CDR2 is SAAADI. The CDR3 protein is CASVDRKASGNTIYF. The CDR3 DNA follows: TGCGCCAGCGTCGACAGAAAAGCCTCTGGAAACACCATATATTTT.

The rearrangement uses TRBV19 and TRBJ1-4, with D possibly TRBD1 on 6 matching bases. Trimming removed 6 bases at V and 0 bases at J, with 11 bases between. CDR1 LNHDA and CDR2 SQIVND come from the germline V gene (reference sequence). The CDR3 sequence is 15 residues long. The DNA of the CDR3 is TGTGCCAGTAGCAAAAGGACAGCAACTAATGAAAAACTGTTTTTT. This encodes CASSKRTATNEKLFF.

V usage is TRBV27 and J usage is TRBJ2-1; D is unresolved. Germline CDR1 and CDR2: MNHEY and SMNVEV (reference sequence). The length of the CDR3 is 13 residues. V gave up 2 bases and J gave up 4 bases, with 6 bases separating them. The chain's CDR3 is CASSLPPYNEQFF. CDR3 sequence (DNA): TGTGCCAGCAGTTTACCCCCATACAATGAGCAGTTCTTC.

The genes are TRBV9 and TRBJ2-7, with 9 bases that match TRBD1. J gave up 2 bases and V 4 bases, and 7 bases lay outside the gene matches. This CDR3 region has 15 residues. Germline CDR1 and CDR2: SGDLS and YYNGEE. The CDR3 bases are TGTGCCAGCAGCCCACGGCGGGACAGGGCCTACGAGCAGTACTTC. Its protein is CASSPRRDRAYEQYF.

The chain joins TRBV19 to TRBJ2-3; 11 nucleotides match TRBD2. This CDR3 has 14 amino acids. Looked up from germline, CDR1 is LNHDA and CDR2 is SQIVND (reference sequence). The V segment lost 8 bases and the J segment 8 bases; nucleotides outside the gene matches: 9. DNA for the CDR3: TGTGCCAGTGGAACCGTGACTAGCGGGACTACGCAGTATTTT. Residues: CASGTVTSGTTQYF. Variable domain in full (rest from reference TRBV19 and TRBJ2-3): DGGITQSPKYLFRKEGQNVTLSCEQNLNHDAMYWYRQDPGQGLRLIYYSQIVNDFQKGDIAEGYSVSREKKESFPLTVTSAQKNPTAFYLCASGTVTSGTTQYFGPGTRLTVL.

This chain links TRBV5-1 with TRBJ2-1; the D gene is possibly TRBD2 (7 bases). V shed 3 bases and J shed 7 bases, with 11 bases lying between them. This CDR3 comprises 13 residues. Germline V lookup: CDR1 SGHRS, CDR2 YFSETQ. In nucleotides, the CDR3 is TGCGCCAGCAGCTGGGGGGGCGAGAATGAGCAGTTCTTC. Amino acid sequence: CASSWGGENEQFF.

The chain joins TRBV18 to TRBJ1-6, with a tentative D call TRBD1 (6 bases). The CDR3 has 18 residues. Germline V lookup: CDR1 KGHSH, CDR2 LQKENI. Trimming stripped 6 bases from V and 1 base from J, with 19 bases between. CDR3 sequence (DNA): TGTGCCAGCTCCCCCCGGGACATAGAGGGGTCCTATAATTCACCCCTCCACTTT. Protein: CASSPRDIEGSYNSPLHF.

The chain joins TRBV4-1 to TRBJ1-1; D might be TRBD1 (6 bases). With 1 base removed from V and 2 bases from J, the gap between germline ends came to 17 bases. CDR1 and CDR2 (germline): MGHRA, YSYEKL. The CDR3 spans 17 residues. Here the CDR3 DNA reads TGCGCCAGCAGCCAAGCCCCTCACGACAGGCTAAACACTGAAGCTTTCTTT. Protein: CASSQAPHDRLNTEAFF.